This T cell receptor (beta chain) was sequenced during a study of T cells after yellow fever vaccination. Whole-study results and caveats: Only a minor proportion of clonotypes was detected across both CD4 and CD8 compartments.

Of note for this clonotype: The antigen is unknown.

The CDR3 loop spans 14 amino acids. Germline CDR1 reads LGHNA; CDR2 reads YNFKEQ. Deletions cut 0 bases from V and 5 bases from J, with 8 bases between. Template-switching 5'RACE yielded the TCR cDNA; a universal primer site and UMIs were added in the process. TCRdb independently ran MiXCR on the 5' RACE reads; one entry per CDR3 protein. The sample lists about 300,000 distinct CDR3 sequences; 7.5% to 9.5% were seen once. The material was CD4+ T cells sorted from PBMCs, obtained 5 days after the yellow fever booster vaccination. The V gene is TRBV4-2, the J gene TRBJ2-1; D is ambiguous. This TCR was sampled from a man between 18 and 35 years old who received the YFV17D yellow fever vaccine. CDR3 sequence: CASSQDTIHNEQFF. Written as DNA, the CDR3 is TGTGCCAGCAGCCAAGATACGATACACAATGAGCAGTTCTTC.